The clone carrying this T cell receptor (beta chain) was seen a few times. The source of the sample is a study of blood T cells in healthy people across ages. The authors ran a second PCR of about 6 to 11 cycles using a sample-barcoded 5' primer and a J-beta primer mix. Each CDR3 protein is one row after TCRdb ran MiXCR on the 5' RACE reads. The data show just under 550,000 distinct CDR3 sequences, about 25% seen once. The germline V gene has CDR1 LGHNA and CDR2 YSLEER. V gave up 0 bases and J gave up 3 bases, with 12 bases separating them. The CDR3 sequence is 16 residues long. Donors gave approximately 9.9 milliliters of peripheral blood apiece. Isolated PBMCs totaled at least 6 million in each sample. The same specimen was also included in a second study, on T cells of mothers and their children. That paper adds: Second-round PCR products received sample barcodes and 2-4 random nucleotides from the M1S primer.

This clonotype was obtained from a boy aged 5-17 years in good health. The sample comprised blood. The chain is built from TRBV4-3 and TRBJ1-5; D gene ambiguous. The CDR3 loop is CASSQDRQSLNQPQHF. The CDR3 DNA follows: TGCGCCAGCAGCCAAGACCGCCAGAGCCTCAATCAGCCCCAGCATTTT.